The clone carrying this T cell receptor (beta chain) was observed a handful of times. This sample is drawn from a study of blood T cell repertoires in COVID-19. Assay: immunoSEQ multiplex PCR; the TCRdb copy retains only in-frame clones and omits some. The table lists hundreds of thousands of clones, 83% of them singletons, with approximately 5% in the top ten. The CDR3 is 13 residues long. Germline V gives CDR1 SGHVS, CDR2 FQNEAQ. Trimming removed 5 bases from V and 7 bases from J, with 14 bases in between. This receptor was taken from a woman aged 50 to 60 who had been exposed to COVID-19. Sequencing was performed on PBMCs or T cells enriched from blood (not recorded which). The V and J genes are TRBV7-8 and TRBJ1-2, with a weak D call TRBD1 (6 bases). CDR3 sequence: CASSPQAGAGYTF. The CDR3 coding sequence is TGTGCCAGCAGCCCGCAGGCGGGGGCTGGCTACACCTTC.